This T cell receptor beta chain was captured by sequencing in a study of cytomegalovirus exposure and HLA in healthy donors. The CDR3 has 15 residues. With 1 base removed from V and 1 base from J, the gap between germline ends came to 9 bases. Germline V gene lookup returns CDR1 SGDLS and CDR2 YYNGEE. Generated by immunoSEQ multiplex PCR, the TCRdb table keeps only in-frame clones and is missing some. The sample holds about 190,000 clones, more than 75% seen once. The specimen was PBMCs. V and J are TRBV9 and TRBJ2-1; D unclear. This clonotype was sampled from a woman in her late teens or twenties in good health and CMV-seronegative. CDR3 sequence: CASSVTVLSYNEQFF. The DNA for the CDR3 is TGTGCCAGCAGCGTAACAGTCCTATCCTACAATGAGCAGTTCTTC.